This T cell receptor (beta chain) is from a study of graft-versus-host responses after intestinal transplantation listed by TCRdb under 2021. Regarding the complete study: The transplants that recipients got were multivisceral, liver-intestinal, or isolated intestinal. Every recipient was given anti-thymocyte globulin induction, then maintenance tacrolimus and steroids for 3 to 4 years. Graft-versus-host and host-versus-graft alloreactive T cell clones were tracked in the graft, circulation and bone marrow after intestinal transplantation using bulk TCR-beta CDR3 sequencing. To identify alloreactive clones, pre-transplant mixed lymphocyte reaction products were sequenced and compared with unstimulated pre-transplant donor and recipient T cells. Of the 20 to 25 intestinal transplant recipients enrolled in the cohort, one of whom was a retransplant, 3 patients without pretransplant specimens were excluded. Donor T cell macrochimerism was defined as a peak of at least 4% donor T cells among recipient peripheral blood mononuclear cells. Instead of going to the commercial service, samples from a few later patients were sequenced in-house on an Illumina MiSeq and processed with MiXCR. Study-wide conclusions, independent of this receptor: High GvH to HvG T cell clonal ratios were observed in the allografts of patients with donor T cell macrochimerism. Peak levels of circulating GvH clones were associated with declines in HvG clones early after transplant. GvH clones were detected in recipient bone marrow, and some of these GvH clones were observed earlier in ileal mucosa or blood, consistent with an intestinal mucosal origin. The relatively low number and heterogeneity of intestinal transplant patients limited the conclusions.

A word on this clone: The antigen it binds to is not known. There are no base qualities to consult, and no much larger clone falls within one base.

Blood samples were collected up to 4 times in the first month after transplant and then at least monthly when available. Based on the germline V gene, the CDR1 and CDR2 sequences are MNHNS and SASEGT. V loses 7 bases of germline sequence and J loses 3 bases, and the interval between the two ends is 12 bases. The CDR3 starts with the cysteine, ends with the phenylalanine, and has 13 residues. The only DNA kept is the CDR3, 39 bases in frame from the first base. The library relied on the immunoSEQ multiplex PCR assay. Adaptive Biotechnologies carried out high-throughput TCR-beta CDR3 sequencing of genomic DNA for most patients. From the authors' description of their analysis: Adaptive's ImmunoSEQ software was the source of the TCR sequencing data for roughly 19 patients, while a few other patients were processed with MiXCR and VDJtools. CDR3 nucleotide sequences shared between donor and recipient were removed because their origin could not be assigned. At least 2-fold expansion over unstimulated cells and a minimum CFSE-low frequency of 0.002% (template counts) or 0.001% (read counts) were required for clones to be classified as alloreactive. Mappable clones were those detected in sequenced pre-transplant spleen, lymph node, or MLR CFSE-low populations of the donor or recipient. The cumulative frequency of alloreactive clones was calculated as a percentage of all sequences, weighted by copy number. The table was pulled from immuneACCESS by TCRdb, which kept in-frame rearrangements only. Such tables lose some clones; where checked, under half of the loss comes from unresolved V genes, and the rest has no known cause. V and J calls and clone size are copied from that table; D and trimming were computed from the DNA. The sample includes under 80,000 clones, with 92% observed a single time. The top ten hold 0.69% of the sample.

The chain is made from TRBV6-1 and TRBJ1-2; the D gene remains uncertain. Specimen: PBMCs, collected 98 days after intestinal transplantation. The receptor was isolated from a human patient who received an intestinal transplant, so some T cells may come from the graft donor. The DNA sequence follows: TGTGCCAGCACCCCTCTCGGGGACTATGGCTACACCTTC. Its translation is CASTPLGDYGYTF.